This T cell receptor beta chain was captured in a study of blood T cell repertoires in COVID-19 (dated by TCRdb to the early 2020s). At the level of the whole study: The collaborator samples originated in the United States, Italy and Spain and spanned the acute and convalescent phases of COVID-19. The dataset comprised deeply sampled blood TCRbeta repertoires from subjects exposed to, actively infected with, or recovered from COVID-19. Where HLA class I and class II types were available, the types were taken from metadata supplied by the sample provider, not from assay-based typing. The samples were drawn from two sources: the first 160 participants of the ongoing ImmuneRACE study, and about 1,300 subjects contributed by 6 global collaborators. The prospective study material was composed of cDNA or gDNA derived from T cells, B-cell-depleted T cells, or PBMCs. The repertoires were released in a freely available public database intended as a resource for research on the immune response to SARS-CoV-2. A de-identified subject ID, COVID-19 status, age in years and sex were almost always included in the sample metadata. The paper's findings and limits, for the study overall: The quantity of clinical and demographic metadata differed by source and by participant and was supplied without curation.

About this clone itself: Its antigen target is currently unknown. Per-base qualities were not stored, and no clone one base away is much larger.

The germline V gene specifies KGHSH as CDR1 and LQKENI as CDR2. V is cut back by 4 bases and J by 1 base, with 1 base in the junction unmatched. The CDR3 goes from the cysteine to the phenylalanine over 14 residues. The kept DNA is CDR3 alone, 42 bases in frame from the first base. Collaborating institutions collected whole blood in K2EDTA tubes following their own protocols. Collaborator samples were shipped for TCRbeta analysis as frozen whole blood, isolated PBMCs, or DNA extracted from either sample type. TCRbeta CDR3 regions were amplified from genomic DNA by means of the immunoSEQ Assay, a bias-controlled multiplex PCR. The paper's data handling went like this. The number of nucleated cells in each sample was estimated from the amplification of reference gene primers within the assay. Sequence reads were collapsed and filtered to measure the absolute abundance of every unique TCRbeta CDR3 rearrangement. For each sample, productive Simpson clonality was calculated by taking the square root of Simpson's diversity index across productive rearrangements. TCRdb obtained this table from immuneACCESS and retained in-frame rearrangements with V and J assigned. These tables miss some clones; where compared with another copy, unresolved V genes account for less than half of the shortfall, and the remainder is unexplained. That table supplies the V and J calls and clone size; D and trimming were determined from the DNA. Recorded for this sample are under 30,000 clones; roughly 94% of them occurred a single time. The ten biggest clones cover 4% to 5% of the sample.

The receptor chain draws on TRBV18 and TRBJ1-1, and 9 bases in between align with TRBD1. Input material: peripheral blood. The TCR originated in a human donor with active COVID-19. The donor label of this sample is uncertain. The DNA sequence reads TGTGCCAGCTCACTGGACAGGGGGAACACTGAAGCTTTCTTT. Its protein reads: CASSLDRGNTEAFF. Reference TRBV18 and TRBJ1-1 genes cover what lies past the CDR3, so the full variable domain is NAGVMQNPRHLVRRRGQEARLRCSPMKGHSHVYWYRQLPEEGLKFMVYLQKENIIDESGMPKERFSAEFPKEGPSILRIQQVVRGDSAAYFCASSLDRGNTEAFFGQGTRLTVV.